A selection of T cell receptor beta chains follows, all from one sample in a study of cytomegalovirus exposure and HLA in healthy donors. This table comes from immunoSEQ multiplex PCR, and its TCRdb copy is limited to in-frame clones, with some not included. The data contain about 140,000 clones, roughly 77% of them singletons. Sequencing used PBMCs. These TCRs come from a middle-aged man in good health and CMV-seronegative. CDR3s include the opening cysteine and the closing phenylalanine or tryptophan. A D gene is named only where the DNA matches it firmly. Clone size is shown for a subset of rows, as once, few, many or a class of expanded clone.

TRBV6-6,-,-,TRBJ2-4,TGTGCCAGCAGTTACACGGGGGCCAAAAACATTCAGTACTTC,CASSYTGAKNIQYF
TRBV4-2,TRBD1,-,TRBJ1-6,TGTGCCAGCAGCCAAGGGACAGGGGTGGTTGATTCACCCCTCCACTTT,CASSQGTGVVDSPLHF
TRBV28,-,-,TRBJ2-3,TGTGCCAGCAGTTTAGGCGGTTCTAGCACAGATACGCAGTATTTT,CASSLGGSSTDTQYF
TRBV6-5,TRBD1,-,TRBJ1-2,TGTGCCAGCAGTTTCCGACAGGGGGCCTATGGCTACACCTTC,CASSFRQGAYGYTF
TRBV25-1,-,-,TRBJ2-5,TGTGCCAGCAGTAGCGTCGAGACCCAGTACTTC,CASSSVETQYF
TRBV6-5,TRBD1,-,TRBJ1-6,TGTGCCAGCAGAAAACAGGGGGCGTATAATTCACCCCTCCACTTT,CASRKQGAYNSPLHF
TRBV6-5,TRBD1,few,TRBJ1-1,TGTGCCAGCAGCTACAGGGGGCTCTCGAACACTGAAGCTTTCTTT,CASSYRGLSNTEAFF
TRBV5-1,-,-,TRBJ1-1,TGCGCCAGCAGCTATGAGGTCCGGGGGACTGAAGCTTTCTTT,CASSYEVRGTEAFF
TRBV7-2,-,-,TRBJ1-5,TGTGCCAGCAGCGTAGCCCAGACAGGCCAGCCCCAGCATTTT,CASSVAQTGQPQHF
TRBV27,-,-,TRBJ2-7,TGTGCCAGCAGTTTATCGGCAGGGGCCAGCTCCTACGAGCAGTACTTC,CASSLSAGASSYEQYF
TRBV19,TRBD1,-,TRBJ1-3,TGTGCCAGTAGTACCACAGGGGGCACTGGAAACACCATATATTTT,CASSTTGGTGNTIYF
TRBV4-1,-,once,TRBJ2-1,TGCGCCAGCAGCCGAGAGATAGGCGGCGGGACTGGCTCCTACAATGAGCAGTTCTTC,CASSREIGGGTGSYNEQFF
TRBV29-1,TRBD2,-,TRBJ2-1,TGCAGCGTTGAAGCGGGGGGGAACAATGAGCAGTTCTTC,CSVEAGGNNEQFF
TRBV7-9,-,-,TRBJ1-1,TGTGCCAGCAGCTCTAGCACCCTGAGTGAAGCTTTCTTT,CASSSSTLSEAFF